This paragraph covers one TCR beta chain sequence. This clonotype was found many times. Its antigen remains unidentified. Per-base quality was not reported, and no clone a single base away is much larger than it. The sample originates from a study of tumor and adjacent non-tumor tissue in lung cancer (dated by TCRdb to 2016 to 2019). Study-wide context: The cohort included 12 adenocarcinoma, a couple of squamous cell carcinoma and 1 small cell lung cancer patients. The 15 enrolled patients, of whom 10 were men and 5 were women, were aged roughly 31 to 85 years and were diagnosed with TNM stage I to III disease. Over 25 paired specimens, one tumor and one normal lung sample per patient, were profiled by TCRbeta CDR3 sequencing. The study compared bulk TCRbeta repertoires from lung tumor tissue and matched distant non-tumor lung tissue of about 16 lung cancer patients. In total, sequencing yielded 125,075,908 productive TCRbeta reads, which works out to an average of about 4.2 million reads per sample.

As encoded in the germline V gene, CDR1 is MNHEY while CDR2 is SVGAGI. V gives up 0 bases and J gives up 8 bases, and the segment between their germline ends measures 8 bases. The CDR3, cysteine through phenylalanine, is 13 amino acids long. The sequence is cut down to CDR3 DNA, 39 bases in frame from base 1. The library came from multiplex PCR. Sequencing took place on an Illumina HiSeq 2500. TCRbeta libraries were constructed through three rounds of nested PCR with primers (Table S4) according to protocols modified from ARM-PCR. Before sequencing, PCR products in the 200-500 bp range were cut out of the gel and cleaned up using the QIAquick gel extraction kit. For the original study's pipeline: Trimmomatic was used to clean the reads, FLASH was used to merge the reads into complete CDR3 sequences, and MiTCR was used to assign the reads to V(D)J germline segments. Clonal diversity was calculated as the inverse Simpson's index using VDJtools. In-frame sequences lacking a premature stop codon were counted as productive reads. TCRdb reran the public reads through fastp at Q25 and MiXCR, keeping productive beta chains. Identical CDR3 proteins give one entry, which carries the most common genes and DNA. The V and J calls come from TCRdb's annotation, not from the publication. For this sample there are under 100,000 distinct CDR3 sequences; around three fifths appear just once. The ten top clones hold around 15% of the sample.

The full study reports these points: The methods do not name the sequencing platform or mention unique molecular identifiers. Younger patients had significantly higher TCR diversity, and higher tumor TCR diversity was associated with shorter overall and disease-free survival. In normal lung, the top 100 clones accounted for a significantly larger cumulative share of the repertoire than in tumor tissue. Only around 16 patients were in the cohort, and the authors stated that larger samples and more detailed clinical data are needed. Tumor tissue showed significantly higher TCR diversity (inverse Simpson) than normal lung tissue, at roughly 390 vs 170 (P = 0.0075, Mann-Whitney U test). Because peripheral blood was not sequenced, blood TCRbeta repertoires in the lung cancer patients of the study were not examined.

Bulk unsorted tissue served as the source for RNA extraction, and RNA quality was assessed using a NanoDrop ND-1000 and an Agilent 2100. All donors had newly diagnosed lung cancer, had not received prior chemotherapy, and were admitted for thoracic surgery in China between August and November 2014. Patients who had received previous radiotherapy or chemotherapy, or who had another concurrent cancer, were excluded from the study. Pieces of surgical tissue measuring roughly 1-2.2 cm3 were kept in RNAlater solution and held at -80 degrees C until needed. The V gene is TRBV6-5 and the J gene is TRBJ2-1; a confident D gene designation cannot be given. The sample consisted of lung tumor tissue. The origin of this receptor is a man in his 70s with non-small cell lung cancer. In nucleotides, the sequence is TGTGCCAGCAGTTACTCATCCGGCTATGAGCAGTTCTTC. Translated, it gives CASSYSSGYEQFF.